This note documents a single T cell receptor beta chain sequence. Its specificity is unknown. The data are from a study of cytomegalovirus exposure and HLA in healthy donors. Study-level findings and limits: A few CMV-associated chains proved CMV antigen-specific in vitro.

In the PCR, 60 Vbeta and 13 Jbeta primers were used. Clones were sequenced by immunoSEQ multiplex PCR, and TCRdb holds only the in-frame ones, with some missing. The sample holds under 150,000 clones; just under 85% are singletons and the top ten take about 3.9%. Germline V gene sequence: CDR1 SEHNR, CDR2 FQNEAQ (reference sequence). This CDR3 has 12 amino acids. V shed 5 bases and J shed 5 bases, with 9 bases lying between them. The chain links TRBV7-9 to TRBJ1-2; unclear D gene. This sequence originates from a man between 35 and 55 years old in good health and CMV-seropositive. Sequencing used PBMCs. The CDR3 DNA is TGTGCCAGCAGCCGAGACAATTATGGCTACACCTTC. As protein: CASSRDNYGYTF.